A single sample is the source of the 5 T cell receptor beta chains below, sequenced in a study of blood T cell repertoires in COVID-19. The protocol was immunoSEQ multiplex PCR, while the TCRdb copy is restricted to in-frame clones and leaves out a portion. Among 50,000 to 70,000 clones, 79% were seen once, and the ten largest hold 3% to 3.5%. The specimen sequenced was peripheral blood. The receptors were sampled from a man in his fifties or sixties with acute or convalescent COVID-19.

The chain links TRBV9 to TRBJ1-2; D is unclear. Germline V gives CDR1 SGDLS, CDR2 YYNGEE. The CDR3 runs to 15 residues. V lost 5 bases and J lost 2, with 16 bases in between. CDR3 sequence: CASSQTSSGNYGYTF. In nucleotides, the CDR3 is TGTGCCAGCAGTCAAACTTCTTCGGGGAACTATGGCTACACCTTC.

This chain uses TRBV24-1 with TRBJ2-2, with D maybe TRBD1 (5 bases). V gave up 1 base and J gave up 3 bases, with 5 bases separating them. Germline V lookup: CDR1 KGHDR, CDR2 SFDVKD. The CDR3 is made up of 14 amino acids. CDR3 bases: TGTGCCACCAGTGATTTCAGGGACACCGGGGAGCTGTTTTTT. Amino acid sequence: CATSDFRDTGELFF.

The genes are TRBV7-2 and TRBJ2-5, with 14 bases that match TRBD2. The CDR3 sequence is 16 residues long. J was trimmed by 4 bases and V by 5 bases; bases with no gene match: 6. Germline lookup yields CDR1 SGHTA and CDR2 FQGNSA. CDR3 bases: TGTGCCAGCAGCCCGCAGACTAGCGGGGGGGGAGAGACCCAGTACTTC. This translates into CASSPQTSGGGETQYF.

This clone was seen just once. The V gene is TRBV5-1, the J gene TRBJ1-3, with 9 bases aligning to TRBD1. The CDR3 totals 16 residues. After removal of 4 bases from V and 2 bases from J, the junction contained 7 bases not matched to a gene. Germline-derived CDR1 and CDR2 are SGHRS and YFSETQ. Here the CDR3 reads CASSSQTGGTGNTIYF. The CDR3 nucleotides are TGCGCCAGCAGCAGCCAGACAGGGGGGACTGGAAACACCATATATTTT.

J is TRBJ1-1 and V is TRBV6-5; D perhaps matches TRBD1 (6 bases). V lost 7 bases, J lost 1 base, and 13 bases lay in between. CDR3 length: 14 amino acids. The germline V gene encodes CDR1 MNHEY and CDR2 SVGAGI. The CDR3 reads CASTKPGQNTEAFF. The CDR3 region has the DNA TGTGCCAGCACCAAACCGGGACAGAACACTGAAGCTTTCTTT.